The rows below give T cell receptor beta chains drawn from one sample of a study of T cells after yellow fever vaccination. TCRdb analysed the 5' RACE reads with MiXCR anew, one entry per CDR3 protein. Among some 600,000 distinct CDR3 sequences listed, 9% to 15% were seen once. Sequencing was performed on PBMCs, taken on the day of the yellow fever booster vaccination. The receptors were sampled from a man aged 30 to 45 who received the YFV17D yellow fever vaccine. CDR3s include the opening cysteine and the closing phenylalanine or tryptophan. The order of the fields is D gene, V gene, J gene, clone size, CDR3 DNA, CDR3 protein. A D gene is named only where the DNA matches it firmly. Expanded clones get a size class; other rows say once, few or many, or leave the size out.

.	TRBV24-1	TRBJ2-1	.	TGTGCCACCAGAAACCTCACGGTGCAGTTCTTC	CATRNLTVQFF
TRBD2	TRBV3-1	TRBJ2-7	.	TGTGCCAGCAGCCGCACCGGGGGTCGGAGCGGGAGCTCCTACGAGCAGTACTTC	CASSRTGGRSGSSYEQYF
TRBD2	TRBV27	TRBJ2-1	.	TGTGCCAGCAGTACCCGGCTAGCGGGAGGGGCGGATGAGCAGTTCTTC	CASSTRLAGGADEQFF
.	TRBV20-1	TRBJ2-4	few	TGCAGTGCTAGTCGGCCAGGGTTAAACATTCAGTACTTC	CSASRPGLNIQYF
.	TRBV5-1	TRBJ2-2	.	TGCGCCAGCAGCTTGGCGCGCAGGGATTACACCGGGGAGCTGTTTTTT	CASSLARRDYTGELFF
TRBD2	TRBV5-1	TRBJ2-6	.	TGCGCCAGCAGCTTGGCCGGGAGGGGGGCCTCTGGGGCCAACGTCCTGACTTTC	CASSLAGRGASGANVLTF
.	TRBV28	TRBJ2-3	.	TGTGCCAGCAGGCGCGAGGGGACTCTATTCACAGATACGCAGTATTTT	CASRREGTLFTDTQYF
TRBD2	TRBV5-6	TRBJ2-1	few	TGTGCCAGCAGGGATGCCTCTAGCGGCCTCTACAATGAGCAGTTCTTC	CASRDASSGLYNEQFF
TRBD1	TRBV27	TRBJ2-5	.	TGTGCCAGCAGTTTATCCCTTGGACAGGGCGGGCGCGAGACCCAGTACTTC	CASSLSLGQGGRETQYF
.	TRBV18	TRBJ2-5	.	TGTGCCACCGCCCAAGCGGAAGAGACCCAGTACTTC	CATAQAEETQYF
.	TRBV5-5	TRBJ2-5	few	TGTGCCAGCAGCAAACCGGGAGAGGAAGAGACCCAGTACTTC	CASSKPGEEETQYF
TRBD1	TRBV7-3	TRBJ2-7	many	TGTGCCAGCAGCATTGGGACAGGGGAACAGTACGAGCAGTACTTC	CASSIGTGEQYEQYF
TRBD2	TRBV5-1	TRBJ2-7	many	TGCGCCAGCAGCTTTCGGGCTAGCGGGTATGGAAGCTCCTACGAGCAGTACTTC	CASSFRASGYGSSYEQYF
.	TRBV3-1	TRBJ1-5	many	TGTGCCAGCAGCCAAGATGGGGTTCAGCCCCAGCATTTT	CASSQDGVQPQHF
.	TRBV18	TRBJ2-4	few	TGTGCCAGCTCACCACCAAGCCAGGCCAAAAACATTCAGTACTTC	CASSPPSQAKNIQYF
.	TRBV18	TRBJ2-1	few	TGTGCCAGCGCTCTGAGCGCTGAGCAGTTCTTC	CASALSAEQFF
.	TRBV19	TRBJ1-3	few	TGTGCCAGCCGTTTCGGGTTTTCTGGAAACACCATATATTTT	CASRFGFSGNTIYF
TRBD2	TRBV5-1	TRBJ2-5	.	TGCGCCAGCAGCTTGAGCGGGAGGGAGTACCAAGAGACCCAGTACTTC	CASSLSGREYQETQYF
TRBD2	TRBV5-1	TRBJ2-2	few	TGCGCCAGCGACGGCGGGAGCACCAACACCGGGGAGCTGTTTTTT	CASDGGSTNTGELFF
.	TRBV20-1	TRBJ2-1	few	TGCAGTGCTAGAGATCACGGGAACGGTGAGCAGTTCTTC	CSARDHGNGEQFF
.	TRBV7-2	TRBJ2-1	few	TGTGCCAGCAGCTTAGTCCTTTACAATGAGCAGTTCTTC	CASSLVLYNEQFF
.	TRBV9	TRBJ2-2	few	TGTGCCAGCAGCCCGACACGAGATACCGGGGAGCTGTTTTTT	CASSPTRDTGELFF
.	TRBV18	TRBJ2-1	.	TGTGCCAGCTCACCTGCGAGAAGCACGAATGAGCAGTTCTTC	CASSPARSTNEQFF
.	TRBV29-1	TRBJ2-3	many	TGCAGCGCACACCTTGGGGTTGATACGCAGTATTTT	CSAHLGVDTQYF
TRBD1	TRBV6-4	TRBJ2-1	many	TGTGCCAGCAGCCCGGGACAGGGTTACAATGAGCAGTTCTTC	CASSPGQGYNEQFF
TRBD1	TRBV5-1	TRBJ2-1	.	TGCGCCAGCAGCGGTACCCGGGACAGGGACTCTTTCTCCTACAATGAGCAGTTCTTC	CASSGTRDRDSFSYNEQFF
.	TRBV29-1	TRBJ2-1	.	TGCAGCTACCAGACGAACTCCTACAATGAGCAGTTCTTC	CSYQTNSYNEQFF
.	TRBV12-5	TRBJ1-1	.	TGTGCTAGTGGTGTTATAGATAACACTGAAGCTTTCTTT	CASGVIDNTEAFF
.	TRBV15	TRBJ1-2	.	TGTGCCACCAGCAGATCCACGGGCAGTGGCTACACCTTC	CATSRSTGSGYTF
.	TRBV28	TRBJ2-4	many	TGTGCCAGCAGAACGACCGGGGCCAAAAACATTCAGTACTTC	CASRTTGAKNIQYF
.	TRBV29-1	TRBJ2-7	.	TGCAGCGTTGGTCGGGGGACAGCCGACTACGAGCAGTACTTC	CSVGRGTADYEQYF
.	TRBV3-1	TRBJ1-1	few	TGTGCCAGCAGCCATTACATGCTGGGACAAGAAGCTTTCTTT	CASSHYMLGQEAFF